This T cell receptor (beta chain) was recovered during a study of blood T cell repertoires in COVID-19. Study-wide context: The United States, Italy and Spain provided the acute and convalescent COVID-19 samples.

Germline trimming cut 6 bases from V and 8 bases from J; bases unmatched to any gene: 3. The CDR3 consists of 12 residues. Germline lookup yields CDR1 KGHSH and CDR2 LQKENI. Authors' methods: Nucleated cell number was recorded as an estimate derived from reference gene primer amplification. Sequenced by immunoSEQ multiplex PCR; TCRdb stores in-frame clones only, minus some. V and J calls and clone size follow that table, whereas D and trimming were derived from the DNA. The table shows roughly 140,000 clones, with about 82% occurring only once. The chain carries TRBV18 and TRBJ2-2, with 7 bases identical to TRBD1. The TCR comes from a woman in her 40s with active or convalescent COVID-19. The specimen was peripheral blood. CDR3 sequence reads: CASSDRSGELFF. CDR3 in DNA: TGTGCCAGCTCGGACAGGTCGGGGGAGCTGTTTTTT. The variable domain in full, completed from reference TRBV18 and TRBJ2-2, reads NAGVMQNPRHLVRRRGQEARLRCSPMKGHSHVYWYRQLPEEGLKFMVYLQKENIIDESGMPKERFSAEFPKEGPSILRIQQVVRGDSAAYFCASSDRSGELFFGEGSRLTVL.